The 22 T cell receptor beta chains listed next were all sequenced from one sample in a study of T cells after yellow fever vaccination. TCRdb ran MiXCR on the 5' RACE reads and lists one entry per CDR3 protein. The sample consists of about 320,000 distinct CDR3 sequences, 3.5% to 4.5% of them appearing once. The sample in question was PBMCs, obtained 15 days after the yellow fever booster vaccination. These receptors were taken from a man aged 18 to 29 who received the YFV17D yellow fever vaccine.

The table lists this clonotype with a few counts. This sequence joins TRBV4-1 and TRBJ1-4; D is undetermined. V lost 1 base and J lost 7, with 16 bases in between. CDR1 and CDR2 from the germline V gene are MGHRA and YSYEKL. This CDR3 region has 16 residues. The CDR3 DNA sequence: TGCGCCAGCAGCCAAGCAATGTCAACCGAGTTTGAAAAACTGTTTTTT. Protein: CASSQAMSTEFEKLFF.

This clonotype appeared many times. The chain carries TRBV10-3 and TRBJ2-5; D gene unclear. Germline V CDR1 and CDR2: ENHRY, SYGVKD. CDR3 length equals 11 residues. V was pared by 6 bases and J by 5 bases, with 7 bases between. CDR3 bases: TGTGCCATCAGCGTGGCTGAGACCCAGTACTTC. It is translated as CAISVAETQYF.

This chain connects TRBV5-6 to TRBJ1-2; a weak D match, TRBD1 (6 bases). V lost 2 bases and J lost 4, with 12 bases in between. The germline V gene has CDR1 SGHDT and CDR2 YYEEEE. The CDR3 has 14 residues. DNA of the CDR3: TGTGCCAGCAGCTTCGACAGGCCAGTCTATGGCTACACCTTC. Its protein is CASSFDRPVYGYTF. Together with reference TRBV5-6 and TRBJ1-2, the CDR3 gives the full variable domain: DAGVTQSPTHLIKTRGQQVTLRCSPKSGHDTVSWYQQALGQGPQFIFQYYEEEERQRGNFPDRFSGHQFPNYSSELNVNALLLGDSALYLCASSFDRPVYGYTFGSGTRLTVV.

This clonotype was detected ten times or more. The chain links TRBV12-3 or TRBV12-4 to TRBJ1-4, with 10 nucleotides matching TRBD1. This CDR3 has 11 amino acids. The trim removed 6 bases at V and 15 bases at J, leaving 4 bases unmatched. CDR3 residues: CASSPGTGVFF. CDR3 DNA sequence: TGTGCCAGCAGCCCCGGGACAGGGGTGTTTTTT.

The CDR3 spells CASSPTYGGETQYF. The CDR3 bases are TGTGCCAGCAGCCCCACCTATGGGGGCGAGACCCAGTACTTC. This chain connects TRBV7-3 to TRBJ2-5, with a tentative D call TRBD1 (6 bases). Trimming cost V 5 bases and J 5 bases, with 15 bases left between them. Germline V CDR1 and CDR2: SGHTA, FQGTGA. CDR3 length: 14 amino acids.

This clonotype was found a few times. The chain recombines TRBV5-1 with TRBJ1-6; maybe TRBD1 (5 bases). Germline V CDR1 and CDR2: SGHRS, YFSETQ. Trimming removed 0 bases from V and 5 bases from J, with 9 bases in between. The CDR3 totals 15 residues. The CDR3: CASSLGGFNNSPLHF. Written as DNA, the CDR3 is TGCGCCAGCAGCTTGGGGGGGTTTAATAATTCACCCCTCCACTTT.

V usage is TRBV15 and J usage is TRBJ1-1, with D perhaps TRBD1 (5 bases). There are 15 residues in the CDR3. Germline loops: CDR1 LNHNV, CDR2 YYDKDF (reference sequence). The V and J ends lost 0 bases and 0 bases respectively, with 8 bases between them. CDR3 in DNA: TGTGCCACCAGCAGAGAGGGACGGCTGAACACTGAAGCTTTCTTT. Translating it yields CATSREGRLNTEAFF.

The J gene is TRBJ1-1, the V gene TRBV12-3 or TRBV12-4; D is possibly TRBD1 (5 bases). Deletions cut 6 bases from V and 1 base from J, with 18 bases between. This CDR3 contains 16 residues. The CDR3 reads CASRAGGARSNTEAFF. The CDR3 DNA follows: TGTGCCAGCAGAGCCGGCGGGGCGCGGTCGAACACTGAAGCTTTCTTT.

This chain connects TRBV9 to TRBJ2-3; D remains unclear. This CDR3 contains 15 residues. V was clipped by 0 bases and J by 4 bases, with 12 bases between them. The germline V gene has CDR1 SGDLS and CDR2 YYNGEE. The CDR3 sequence is CASSVESWSADTQYF. The CDR3 DNA reads as TGTGCCAGCAGCGTAGAATCCTGGTCGGCAGATACGCAGTATTTT.

This clonotype showed up many times. CDR3 amino acids: CASNQGAYEQYF. CDR3 sequence (DNA): TGTGCCAGCAATCAGGGAGCCTACGAGCAGTACTTC. The rearrangement joins TRBV11-2 to TRBJ2-7; possibly TRBD1 or TRBD2 for D (5 bases each). V was trimmed by 7 bases and J by 2 bases, leaving 9 bases between them. The CDR3 is 12 residues long. Germline V gives CDR1 SGHAT, CDR2 FQNNGV.

The genes are TRBV5-1 and TRBJ2-1; TRBD2 might be the D (5 bases). The CDR3 loop spans 13 amino acids. V was pared by 7 bases and J by 8 bases, with 16 bases between. CDR1 SGHRS and CDR2 YFSETQ come from the germline V gene. Here the CDR3 reads CASARGTGYEQFF. CDR3 nucleotide sequence: TGCGCCAGCGCTCGGGGTACTGGATATGAGCAGTTCTTC.

The sample holds a few counts of this clonotype. The chain has TRBV5-6 and TRBJ1-2; possibly TRBD1 for D (6 bases). This CDR3 comprises 16 residues. CDR1 SGHDT and CDR2 YYEEEE come from the germline V gene. The V gene lost 4 bases and the J gene lost 1 base, with 17 bases spanning the gap. The CDR3 DNA reads as TGTGCCAGCAGCGACTACAGGGTGCCGGTTAACTATGGCTACACCTTC. It codes for CASSDYRVPVNYGYTF.

This chain links TRBV28 with TRBJ2-7; a weak D match, TRBD2 (5 bases). The CDR3 sequence is 16 residues long. In germline, CDR1 is MDHEN, CDR2 SYDVKM. Trimming shortened V by 5 bases and J by 7 bases, and 24 bases separated the two germline ends. The CDR3 DNA reads TGTGCCAGCAGTCCGGAGGTGGTTAGGTTTTCGTGGGAGCAGTACGTC. Amino acids: CASSPEVVRFSWEQYV.

V is TRBV7-3 and J is TRBJ2-5; 7 bases line up with TRBD2. The V gene's germline CDR1 is SGHTA and CDR2 FQGTGA. This CDR3 is built from 15 residues. The trim removed 0 bases at V and 4 bases at J, leaving 5 bases unmatched. Here the CDR3 reads CASSLTRGRGETQYF. DNA for the CDR3: TGTGCCAGCAGCTTAACGCGGGGGAGAGGAGAGACCCAGTACTTC.

At least ten counts were recorded for this clonotype. This chain links TRBV5-1 with TRBJ2-7, with no clear D. CDR1 SGHRS and CDR2 YFSETQ come from the germline V gene. The germline V and J ends were trimmed by 0 bases and 5 bases, with 12 bases remaining between them. The CDR3 runs 14 residues. This CDR3 reads CASSLEAPSNEQYF. In nucleotides, the CDR3 is TGCGCCAGCAGCTTGGAGGCTCCTTCAAACGAGCAGTACTTC.

The chain uses TRBV7-9 and TRBJ1-5; D is possibly TRBD1 (6 bases). V lost 5 bases and J 5 bases, leaving 13 bases between the germline ends. The CDR3 length is 14 residues. CDR1 is SEHNR and CDR2 is FQNEAQ in the germline V gene (reference sequence). CDR3 region: CASSGTGSHQPQHF. The CDR3 region has the DNA TGTGCCAGCAGCGGAACAGGGAGCCATCAGCCCCAGCATTTT.

This clonotype was seen repeatedly, ten times or more. This rearrangement joins TRBV27 to TRBJ2-1, with D unresolved. The CDR3 contains 15 residues. Germline assignment: CDR1 MNHEY and CDR2 SMNVEV (reference sequence). V lost 3 bases and J 9 bases, leaving 18 bases between the germline ends. In DNA form, the CDR3 reads TGTGCCAGCAGTTTTACTCAGATCCCTTTGGGTGAGCAGTTCTTC. Translation: CASSFTQIPLGEQFF.

This clonotype was recorded at least ten times. This chain links TRBV18 with TRBJ2-1; D remains unclear. The CDR3 is made up of 14 amino acids. Germline V gene sequence: CDR1 KGHSH, CDR2 LQKENI. With 1 base removed from V and 3 bases from J, the gap between germline ends came to 7 bases. In DNA form, the CDR3 reads TGTGCCAGCTCACCACGGGTTAACTACAATGAGCAGTTCTTC. Translating it yields CASSPRVNYNEQFF. The full variable domain, in which reference TRBV18 and TRBJ2-1 provide the parts outside the CDR3, is NAGVMQNPRHLVRRRGQEARLRCSPMKGHSHVYWYRQLPEEGLKFMVYLQKENIIDESGMPKERFSAEFPKEGPSILRIQQVVRGDSAAYFCASSPRVNYNEQFFGPGTRLTVL.

CDR3 region: CASSVGQGLPEAFF. The CDR3 region has the DNA TGTGCCAGCAGCGTAGGACAGGGACTCCCTGAAGCTTTCTTT. J is TRBJ1-1 and V is TRBV9; 7 bases match TRBD1. V was clipped by 0 bases and J by 6 bases; unmatched bases: 5. The CDR3 loop spans 14 amino acids. CDR1 and CDR2 from the germline V gene are SGDLS and YYNGEE.

This clonotype was observed a few times. The chain couples TRBV7-3 to TRBJ1-5, with D unclear. This CDR3 contains 13 residues. Per germline, CDR1 SGHTA and CDR2 FQGTGA. The V end was cut by 1 base, the J end by 6 bases, with 7 bases between. CDR3 DNA: TGTGCCAGCAGCTTAATGGTCGGTCAGCCCCAGCATTTT. Its protein product is CASSLMVGQPQHF.

V gene TRBV5-4 combines with J gene TRBJ1-4; 9 nucleotides agree with TRBD1. Trimming removed 2 bases from V and 4 bases from J; junction bases left unmatched: 6. The CDR3 sequence is 16 residues long. Germline CDR1 and CDR2: SGHNT and YYREEE (reference sequence). CDR3 DNA sequence: TGTGCCAGCAGCTTATGGACAGGGGAGCTTAATGAAAAACTGTTTTTT. This translates into CASSLWTGELNEKLFF.

Here the CDR3 reads CASRLLTGINSPLHF. The DNA for the CDR3 is TGTGCCAGCAGATTATTAACAGGGATCAATTCACCCCTCCACTTT. The chain couples TRBV21-1 to TRBJ1-6; the table's TRBD1 call for D was not verified on the DNA. TRBV21-1 is marked as a pseudogene. The CDR3 consists of 15 residues.